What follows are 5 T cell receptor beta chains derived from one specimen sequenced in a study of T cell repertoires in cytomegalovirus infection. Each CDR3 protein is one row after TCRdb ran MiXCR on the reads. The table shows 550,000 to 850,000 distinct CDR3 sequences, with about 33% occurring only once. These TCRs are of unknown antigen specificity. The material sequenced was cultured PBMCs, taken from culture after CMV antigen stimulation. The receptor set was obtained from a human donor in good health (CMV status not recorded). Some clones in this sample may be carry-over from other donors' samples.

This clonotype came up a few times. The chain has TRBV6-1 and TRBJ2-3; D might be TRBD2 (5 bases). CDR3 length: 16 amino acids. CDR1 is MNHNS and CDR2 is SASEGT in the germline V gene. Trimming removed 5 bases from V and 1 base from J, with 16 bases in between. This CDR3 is CASSSPLPGGTDTQYF. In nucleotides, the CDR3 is TGTGCCAGCAGTTCCCCACTTCCCGGGGGCACAGATACGCAGTATTTT.

The CDR3 sequence is CASSQGAAAGPYEQYF. CDR3 nucleotide sequence: TGCGCCAGCAGCCAAGGGGCCGCAGCAGGACCCTACGAGCAGTACTTC. J is TRBJ2-7 and V is TRBV4-3; D gene ambiguous. The V end was cut by 1 base, the J end by 2 bases, with 15 bases between. The CDR3 contains 16 residues. The germline CDR1 and CDR2 sequences are LGHNA and YSLEER.

In nucleotides, the CDR3 is TGTGCCAGCAAGGGGTCTGGCTACACCTTC. Translation: CASKGSGYTF. V and J are TRBV2 and TRBJ1-2; D is possibly TRBD1 (5 bases). CDR1 SNHLY and CDR2 FYNNEI come from the germline V gene. V lost 7 bases to trimming and J lost 7 bases, with 7 bases between them. The CDR3 has 10 residues.

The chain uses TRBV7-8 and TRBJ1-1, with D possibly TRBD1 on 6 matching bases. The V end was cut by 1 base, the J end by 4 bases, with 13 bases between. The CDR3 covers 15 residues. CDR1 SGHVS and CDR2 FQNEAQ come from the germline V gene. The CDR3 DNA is TGTGCCAGCAGCTTAGAACCCAGGGGAGGCACTGAAGCTTTCTTT. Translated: CASSLEPRGGTEAFF. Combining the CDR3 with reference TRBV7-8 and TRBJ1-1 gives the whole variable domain GAGVSQSPRYKVAKRGQDVALRCDPISGHVSLFWYQQALGQGPEFLTYFQNEAQLDKSGLPSDRFFAERPEGSVSTLKIQRTQQEDSAVYLCASSLEPRGGTEAFFGQGTRLTVV.

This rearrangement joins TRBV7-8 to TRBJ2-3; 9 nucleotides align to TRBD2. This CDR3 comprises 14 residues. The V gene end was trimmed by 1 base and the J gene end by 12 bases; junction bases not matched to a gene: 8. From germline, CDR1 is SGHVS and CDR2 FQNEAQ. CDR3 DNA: TGTGCCAGCAGCTTAGTAGCGGGGGCGGGGGTACAGTATTTT. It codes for CASSLVAGAGVQYF. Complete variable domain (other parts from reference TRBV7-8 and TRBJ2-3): GAGVSQSPRYKVAKRGQDVALRCDPISGHVSLFWYQQALGQGPEFLTYFQNEAQLDKSGLPSDRFFAERPEGSVSTLKIQRTQQEDSAVYLCASSLVAGAGVQYFGPGTRLTVL.